The following is a T cell receptor (beta chain) sequence with its context. This sample stems from a study of blood T cell repertoires in COVID-19. On the study more broadly: Samples of COVID-19 (acute and convalescent) were obtained from the United States, Italy and Spain. The cDNA or gDNA used as material had been derived from T cells, B-cell-depleted T cells, or PBMCs.

As handled by the study authors: It was from reference gene primer amplification that nucleated cell counts were estimated. The repertoire was sequenced with immunoSEQ multiplex PCR; TCRdb's copy has only in-frame clones and lacks some. V, J and clone size were drawn from that table, and D and trimming were deduced from the DNA. The repertoire holds 110,000 to 150,000 clones, with about 88% as singletons. Germline V CDR1 and CDR2: MDHEN, SYDVKM. V gave up 2 bases and J gave up 4 bases, with 8 bases separating them. There are 13 residues in the CDR3. This TCR was recovered from a human donor in a cohort sampled during active COVID-19. The chain is built from TRBV28 and TRBJ2-5; TRBD1 might be the D (5 bases). The sample taken for sequencing was peripheral blood. The CDR3 DNA sequence: TGTGCCAGCAGTTTAGTGGGGCTAGAGACCCAGTACTTC. As protein: CASSLVGLETQYF. Full variable domain (outside the CDR3, taken from reference TRBV28 and TRBJ2-5): DVKVTQSSRYLVKRTGEKVFLECVQDMDHENMFWYRQDPGLGLRLIYFSYDVKMKEKGDIPEGYSVSREKKERFSLILESASTNQTSMYLCASSLVGLETQYFGPGTRLLVL.